This T cell receptor beta chain was found in a study of cytomegalovirus exposure and HLA in healthy donors. Study summary: Roughly 92 million unique TCRs, all from HLA-typed donors, were included in an early release of the data.

Worth noting for this clone: As yet, its antigen is unknown.

Study observations and caveats: A later analysis revealed that TCR association rates differed between HLA loci, peaking at DRB1 and bottoming out at HLA-C. TRBV6-2, TRBV6-3 and some other V segments were excluded as indistinguishable.

Germline loops: CDR1 SGHRS, CDR2 YFSETQ. The J segment lost 3 bases and the V segment lost 4 bases, leaving 10 bases of the junction unmatched. The CDR3 sequence is 15 residues long. Amplification used 60 Vbeta primers and 13 Jbeta primers. Some clones are missing from TCRdb's copy, which holds only in-frame ones; the method was immunoSEQ multiplex PCR. This sample contains roughly 39,000 clones. Material: PBMCs. The chain uses TRBV5-1 and TRBJ2-7, with 7 bases lining up with TRBD1. This TCR was sampled from a young man in good health and CMV-seronegative. This CDR3 reads CASSPITGELYEQYF. For the CDR3, the DNA is TGCGCCAGCAGCCCAATAACAGGGGAGCTCTACGAGCAGTACTTC.